One and the same sample provided the 27 T cell receptor beta chains below, sequenced in a study of post-analysis software for immune sequencing data. Study findings and constraints: Among 4 or 5 TRBV segments more frequent in patients than controls were TRBV5-6, TRBV5-1 and TRBV20-1.

No cognate antigen is known for these TCRs. Carried by the TCR beta cDNA libraries were unique molecular identifiers. TCRdb itself ran the PCR reads through MiXCR, one entry per CDR3 protein. The sample holds 650,000 to 850,000 distinct CDR3 sequences, more than 45% seen once. Sample: blood. These receptors were taken from a girl under 18 with multiple sclerosis.

As to this clonotype: A much larger clone differs by one base, so this may be a read error. The rearrangement uses TRBV7-2 and TRBJ1-2; 9 bases fit TRBD1. This CDR3 comprises 14 residues. CDR1 and CDR2 (germline): SGHTA, FQGNSA. V lost 3 bases and J lost 7; bases outside the gene matches: 6. CDR3 sequence reads: CASSLTGGDGGYTF. In nucleotides, the CDR3 is TGTGCCAGCAGCTTGACAGGGGGGGACGGTGGCTACACCTTC.

The chain joins TRBV7-9 to TRBJ1-1; tentative D call: TRBD1 (6 bases). The germline V gene has CDR1 SEHNR and CDR2 FQNEAQ (reference sequence). This CDR3 spans 16 amino acids. Between the trimmed V and J ends, which lost 5 bases and 1 base, there was a span of 17 bases. CDR3 sequence reads: CASSPLQGTANTEAFF. CDR3 sequence (DNA): TGTGCCAGCAGCCCCCTACAGGGTACGGCGAACACTGAAGCTTTCTTT.

This chain connects TRBV6-5 to TRBJ1-5; 7 nucleotides line up with TRBD1. V lost 5 bases, J lost 1 base, and 8 bases stayed unmatched. The CDR3 contains 16 residues. From germline, CDR1 is MNHEY and CDR2 SVGAGI. The CDR3 reads CASSPRTGKSNQPQHF. The CDR3 coding sequence is TGTGCCAGCAGTCCGCGGACAGGAAAGAGCAATCAGCCCCAGCATTTT.

The chain uses TRBV7-2 and TRBJ1-4; tentative D call: TRBD1 (5 bases). Germline V CDR1 and CDR2: SGHTA, FQGNSA. This CDR3 spans 15 amino acids. V lost 1 base to trimming and J lost 2 bases, with 8 bases between them. The CDR3 nucleotides are TGTGCCAGCAGCTTAGAGTGGGGGACTAATGAAAAACTGTTTTTT. Translation gives CASSLEWGTNEKLFF. Full variable domain (rest looked up from reference TRBV7-2 and TRBJ1-4): GAGVSQSPSNKVTEKGKDVELRCDPISGHTALYWYRQSLGQGLEFLIYFQGNSAPDKSGLPSDRFSAERTGGSVSTLTIQRTQQEDSAVYLCASSLEWGTNEKLFFGSGTQLSVL.

A few counts support this clonotype. J is TRBJ2-7 and V is TRBV5-1; D gene ambiguous. From germline, CDR1 is SGHRS and CDR2 YFSETQ. The CDR3 consists of 14 residues. V lost 0 bases to trimming and J lost 4 bases, with 11 bases between them. The CDR3 is CASSLASSGYEQYF. The CDR3 DNA is TGCGCCAGCAGCTTGGCTTCTAGTGGTTACGAGCAGTACTTC.

The chain couples TRBV5-5 to TRBJ1-5, with D unresolved. Germline V gives CDR1 SGHKS, CDR2 YYEKEE (reference sequence). This CDR3 has 12 amino acids. V lost 4 bases, J lost 7 bases, and 9 bases lay in between. This CDR3 reads CASSTGRQPQHF. CDR3 sequence (DNA): TGTGCCAGCAGCACTGGCAGGCAGCCCCAGCATTTT.

The chain links TRBV6-1 to TRBJ2-5, with 7 bases aligning to TRBD1. J was trimmed by 3 bases and V by 6 bases; bases with no gene match: 4. CDR1 is MNHNS and CDR2 is SASEGT in the germline V gene. The CDR3 sequence is 13 residues long. Written as DNA, the CDR3 is TGTGCCAGCAGACCGACAGGGAAAGAGACCCAGTACTTC. Protein sequence: CASRPTGKETQYF.

A few counts support this clonotype. Here the CDR3 DNA reads TGTGCCAGCAGTTACAGGGTGGGGAAGAACTATGGCTACACCTTC. Translating it yields CASSYRVGKNYGYTF. The V and J genes are TRBV6-7 and TRBJ1-2, with D unclear. TRBV6-7 is annotated as an ORF whose role is uncertain. This CDR3 has 15 residues. V was pared by 2 bases and J by 2 bases, with 12 bases between.

The table lists this clonotype with a count of one. The chain links TRBV4-3 to TRBJ1-2; weak D call: TRBD1 (6 bases). Germline lookup yields CDR1 LGHNA and CDR2 YSLEER. This CDR3 has 14 amino acids. V lost 5 bases, J lost 5 bases, and 15 bases lay in between. CDR3 residues: CASSTDRWGYGYTF. The CDR3 DNA is TGCGCCAGCAGCACCGACAGGTGGGGTTATGGCTACACCTTC.

CDR3 amino acids: CSARAGREGRVIKNIQYF. DNA of the CDR3: TGCAGTGCTAGAGCAGGGCGGGAGGGCCGCGTAATCAAAAACATTCAGTACTTC. This rearrangement joins TRBV20-1 to TRBJ2-4; TRBD2 matches at 9 bases. J lost 3 bases, V lost 1 base, and 13 bases had no gene match. The CDR3 length is 18 residues. Germline V gene sequence: CDR1 DFQATT, CDR2 SNEGSKA (reference sequence).

CDR3 sequence (DNA): TGCAGTGCTAGTGGGCTGGGGACAGAGTATTCTAACACTGAAGCTTTCTTT. Amino acid sequence: CSASGLGTEYSNTEAFF. V is TRBV20-1 and J is TRBJ1-1; 7 nucleotides match TRBD1. V shed 3 bases and J 2 bases; nucleotides not matched to a gene: 15. This CDR3 has 17 amino acids. Germline V lookup: CDR1 DFQATT, CDR2 SNEGSKA (reference sequence).

The genes are TRBV12-3 or TRBV12-4 and TRBJ2-3; 7 positions match TRBD2. V shed 5 bases, J shed 1 base, and the junction held 9 bases outside the gene matches. The length of the CDR3 is 16 residues. CDR3 residues: CASSGRGSDRTDTQYF. DNA of the CDR3: TGTGCCAGCAGTGGGCGGGGGAGCGACCGCACAGATACGCAGTATTTT.

Comments on this clonotype: The junction and the germline gene differ at one end; a read error may be behind it. This chain connects TRBV12-3 or TRBV12-4 to TRBJ2-3, with D possibly called TRBD1 or TRBD2 (5 bases each). This CDR3 region has 14 residues. This CDR3 is CASSSGDRTDTRYF. The DNA for the CDR3 is TGTGCCAGCAGTTCCGGGGACCGCACAGATACGCGGTATTTT.

This chain links TRBV12-3 or TRBV12-4 with TRBJ2-1; no firm D call. Trimming left V 3 bases short and J 7 bases short, with 7 bases between. The CDR3 is made up of 12 amino acids. The chain's CDR3 is CASSFRLNEQFF. In DNA, the CDR3 is TGTGCCAGCAGTTTCAGACTTAATGAGCAGTTCTTC.

The rearrangement uses TRBV28 and TRBJ2-3; D gene ambiguous. This CDR3 contains 14 residues. Germline lookup yields CDR1 MDHEN and CDR2 SYDVKM. The V and J ends lost 3 bases and 4 bases respectively, with 11 bases between them. CDR3 in amino acids: CASSLGSSADTQYF. CDR3 sequence (DNA): TGTGCCAGCAGTTTGGGTAGTTCGGCAGATACGCAGTATTTT. Full variable domain (rest looked up from reference TRBV28 and TRBJ2-3): DVKVTQSSRYLVKRTGEKVFLECVQDMDHENMFWYRQDPGLGLRLIYFSYDVKMKEKGDIPEGYSVSREKKERFSLILESASTNQTSMYLCASSLGSSADTQYFGPGTRLTVL.

The chain has TRBV12-3 or TRBV12-4 and TRBJ1-2, with D perhaps TRBD1 (5 bases). The CDR3 is 14 amino acids. The germline V and J ends were trimmed by 5 bases and 8 bases, with 18 bases remaining between them. This chain's CDR3 is CASSPDWGLEGYTF. The CDR3 bases are TGTGCCAGCAGTCCAGATTGGGGCTTAGAAGGCTACACCTTC.

This sequence joins TRBV13 and TRBJ2-1, with D uncertain. Germline loops: CDR1 PRHDT, CDR2 FYEKMQ (reference sequence). The CDR3 spans 15 residues. The V and J ends lost 1 base and 7 bases respectively, with 14 bases between them. CDR3 sequence reads: CASSLDVGSSNEQFF. The CDR3 DNA sequence: TGTGCCAGCAGCTTAGACGTAGGGTCTTCAAATGAGCAGTTCTTC.

This clonotype was recorded a few times. The genes are TRBV12-3 or TRBV12-4 and TRBJ2-5; 7 nucleotides agree with TRBD2. CDR3 length: 14 amino acids. J gave up 4 bases and V 7 bases, and 9 bases lay outside the gene matches. The CDR3 region is CASTVVGGGETQYF. The CDR3, as DNA: TGTGCCAGCACGGTCGTGGGGGGGGGAGAGACCCAGTACTTC.

This clonotype has just a few counts. The V call is TRBV7-8, the J call TRBJ1-1; no definite D call. Germline V CDR1 and CDR2: SGHVS, FQNEAQ. V lost 1 base and J 1 base, leaving 10 bases between the germline ends. The CDR3 totals 15 residues. CDR3 region: CASSLEAVGNTEAFF. In DNA, the CDR3 is TGTGCCAGCAGCTTAGAAGCGGTGGGGAACACTGAAGCTTTCTTT.

The V gene is TRBV6-1, the J gene TRBJ2-5, with a weak D call TRBD1 (5 bases). The germline V gene encodes CDR1 MNHNS and CDR2 SASEGT. This CDR3 is 15 amino acids long. V lost 6 bases and J 5 bases, leaving 19 bases between the germline ends. Written as DNA, the CDR3 is TGTGCCAGCAGGCCGGAAGACAGCTCCCGGGAGACCCAGTACTTC. Translation: CASRPEDSSRETQYF.

In its sample, this clonotype was seen once. This chain uses TRBV7-2 with TRBJ2-1; 10 bases line up with TRBD2. CDR1 and CDR2 from the germline V gene are SGHTA and FQGNSA. The CDR3 is 15 amino acids. The V gene end was trimmed by 4 bases and the J gene end by 10 bases; junction bases not matched to a gene: 10. CDR3 sequence reads: CASSYPGTSVREQFF. CDR3 in DNA: TGTGCCAGCAGCTATCCCGGGACTAGCGTCCGGGAGCAGTTCTTC.

In its sample, this clonotype was seen a few times. This chain uses TRBV6-6 with TRBJ1-4; TRBD1 aligns across 8 bases. The CDR3 covers 16 residues. After removal of 6 bases from V and 8 bases from J, the junction contained 14 bases not matched to a gene. Per the germline V gene, CDR1 is MNHNY and CDR2 is SVGAGI (reference sequence). This CDR3 is CASSSLGQGQGEKLFF. CDR3 bases: TGTGCCAGCAGCTCCCTCGGACAGGGCCAAGGGGAAAAACTGTTTTTT.

The chain employs TRBV19 and TRBJ1-2, with 7 positions matching TRBD1. CDR1 and CDR2 (germline): LNHDA, SQIVND (reference sequence). The V gene end was trimmed by 3 bases and the J gene end by 6 bases; junction bases not matched to a gene: 4. This CDR3 has 13 residues. As DNA, the CDR3 is TGTGCCAGTAGTATGACAGGGCAGAATGGCTACACCTTC. Amino acid sequence: CASSMTGQNGYTF.

The chain is built from TRBV20-1 and TRBJ2-1, with D maybe TRBD2 (6 bases). The CDR3 is made up of 14 amino acids. Per germline, CDR1 DFQATT and CDR2 SNEGSKA (reference sequence). V dropped 6 bases and J dropped 0 bases, with 12 bases sitting between them. This CDR3 is CSAVAVSSYNEQFF. CDR3 DNA sequence: TGCAGTGCCGTAGCGGTAAGCTCCTACAATGAGCAGTTCTTC.

V and J are TRBV2 and TRBJ2-7; TRBD1 aligns across 7 bases. Trimming at V came to 7 bases and at J to 2 bases, leaving 11 bases not matched to a gene. CDR1 SNHLY and CDR2 FYNNEI come from the germline V gene. The CDR3 is made up of 15 amino acids. CDR3 sequence reads: CASTVGGQETYEQYF. CDR3 bases: TGTGCCAGCACTGTCGGAGGACAGGAGACCTACGAGCAGTACTTC. Together with reference TRBV2 and TRBJ2-7, the CDR3 gives the full variable domain: EPEVTQTPSHQVTQMGQEVILRCVPISNHLYFYWYRQILGQKVEFLVSFYNNEISEKSEIFDDQFSVERPDGSNFTLKIRSTKLEDSAMYFCASTVGGQETYEQYFGPGTRLTVT.

This clonotype has more than one count but fewer than ten. The chain uses TRBV11-2 and TRBJ2-5; unclear D gene. Trimming shortened V by 3 bases and J by 3 bases, and 11 bases separated the two germline ends. This CDR3 has 14 residues. Germline V gives CDR1 SGHAT, CDR2 FQNNGV. CDR3 loop: CASSFGGSEETQYF. DNA of the CDR3: TGTGCCAGCAGCTTCGGTGGCTCGGAAGAGACCCAGTACTTC.

This clonotype was observed a handful of times. The chain is built from TRBV7-8 and TRBJ2-7; 7 bases are shared with TRBD1. The CDR3 is made up of 16 amino acids. The V and J ends lost 0 bases and 3 bases, in that order; junction bases with no gene match: 8. Germline-derived CDR1 and CDR2 are SGHVS and FQNEAQ. This CDR3 reads CASSLARQGVNYEQYF. The CDR3 DNA reads as TGTGCCAGCAGCTTAGCGCGGCAGGGGGTAAACTACGAGCAGTACTTC.